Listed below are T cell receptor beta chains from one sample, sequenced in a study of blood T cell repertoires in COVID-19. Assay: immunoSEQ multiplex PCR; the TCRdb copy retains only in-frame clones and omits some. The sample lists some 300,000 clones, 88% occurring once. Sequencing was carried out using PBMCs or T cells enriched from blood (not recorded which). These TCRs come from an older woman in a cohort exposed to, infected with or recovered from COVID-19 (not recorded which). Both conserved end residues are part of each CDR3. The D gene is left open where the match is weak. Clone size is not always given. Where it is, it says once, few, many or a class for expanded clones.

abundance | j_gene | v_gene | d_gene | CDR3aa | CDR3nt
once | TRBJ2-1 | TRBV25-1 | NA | CASSRGLLFGYNEQFF | TGTGCCAGCAGTCGGGGTCTCCTCTTCGGGTACAATGAGCAGTTCTTC
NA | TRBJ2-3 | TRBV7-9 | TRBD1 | CASSWDRGRSDTQYF | TGTGCCAGCAGTTGGGACAGGGGAAGGTCAGATACGCAGTATTTT
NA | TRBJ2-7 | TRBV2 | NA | CASSSGGYEQYF | TGTGCCAGTTCTTCCGGGGGCTACGAGCAGTACTTC
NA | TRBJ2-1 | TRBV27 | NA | CASSLKAFNEQFF | TGTGCCAGCAGTCTGAAAGCCTTCAATGAGCAGTTCTTC
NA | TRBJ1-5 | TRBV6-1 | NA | CASSEPAFPGNQPQHF | TGTGCCAGCAGTGAACCCGCCTTCCCAGGAAATCAGCCCCAGCATTTT
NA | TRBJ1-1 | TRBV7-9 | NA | CASSLPVQGMAFF | TGTGCCAGCAGCTTACCCGTACAGGGTATGGCTTTCTTT
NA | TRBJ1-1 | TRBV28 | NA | CASSPTGVMNTEAFF | TGTGCCAGCAGCCCCACAGGAGTCATGAACACTGAAGCTTTCTTT
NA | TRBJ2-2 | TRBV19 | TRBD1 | CASTTGGWNTGELFF | TGTGCCAGTACGACAGGGGGTTGGAACACCGGGGAGCTGTTTTTT
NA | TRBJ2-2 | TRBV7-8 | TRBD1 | CASSYTGGENTGELFF | TGTGCCAGCAGCTATACAGGGGGCGAAAACACCGGGGAGCTGTTTTTT
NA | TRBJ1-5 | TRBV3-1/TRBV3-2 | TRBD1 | CASSQGTGGQPQHF | TGTGCCAGCAGCCAAGGGACAGGGGGCCAGCCCCAGCATTTT
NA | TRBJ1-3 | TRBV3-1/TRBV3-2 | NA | CASSHQRRSSGNTIYF | TGTGCCAGCAGCCACCAAAGACGGAGCTCTGGAAACACCATATATTTT
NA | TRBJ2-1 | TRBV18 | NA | CASSRGVAVAGNEQFF | TGTGCCAGCTCACGGGGGGTAGCGGTTGCCGGGAATGAGCAGTTCTTC
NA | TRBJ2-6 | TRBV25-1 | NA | CATARPGGNSGANVLTF | TGTGCCACCGCTCGACCAGGGGGGAACTCTGGGGCCAACGTCCTGACTTTC
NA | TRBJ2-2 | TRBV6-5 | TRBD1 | CASSYRQGTNGELFF | TGTGCCAGCAGTTACAGACAGGGCACAAACGGGGAGCTGTTTTTT
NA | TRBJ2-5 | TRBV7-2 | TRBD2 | CASSLGGAVETQYF | TGTGCCAGCAGCTTGGGAGGGGCGGTGGAGACCCAGTACTTC
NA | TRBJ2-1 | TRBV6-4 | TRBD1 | CASSEPGQGNEQFF | TGTGCCAGCAGTGAGCCGGGACAGGGGAATGAGCAGTTCTTC
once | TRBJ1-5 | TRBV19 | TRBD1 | CASSLGDRGHQPQHF | TGTGCCAGTAGTCTGGGGGACAGGGGTCATCAGCCCCAGCATTTT
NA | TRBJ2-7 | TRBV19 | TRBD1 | CASSRIGTGSTEQYF | TGTGCCAGTAGTCGGATCGGGACAGGGTCTACCGAGCAGTACTTC